Below are 20 T cell receptor beta chains sequenced from a single sample in a study of shared clonotypes between healthy human individuals. Sequencing used immunoSEQ multiplex PCR; TCRdb keeps in-frame clones, though not all of them. The sample records 1.5 million to 1.9 million clones, about 98% being singletons. Sequenced sample: naive CD4+ T cells sorted from blood. Sample subset: CD45RA+ positively selected. The receptors stem from a man aged 25-45 years in good health.

The V gene is TRBV7-2, the J gene TRBJ1-1, with D possibly being TRBD1 (5 bases). The length of the CDR3 is 13 residues. Germline V gene lookup returns CDR1 SGHTA and CDR2 FQGNSA. The ends were cut back, 4 bases at V and 2 bases at J, with 8 bases in the middle. CDR3 coding DNA: TGTGCCAGCAGCTCGGGACCTAACACTGAAGCTTTCTTT. It is translated as CASSSGPNTEAFF. Variable domain in full (rest from reference TRBV7-2 and TRBJ1-1): GAGVSQSPSNKVTEKGKDVELRCDPISGHTALYWYRQSLGQGLEFLIYFQGNSAPDKSGLPSDRFSAERTGGSVSTLTIQRTQQEDSAVYLCASSSGPNTEAFFGQGTRLTVV.

Remarks on this clone: Relative to the germline gene, one junction end is altered; a read error may explain this. This chain connects TRBV7-2 to TRBJ2-7; D is unresolved. CDR3 length equals 13 residues. Germline lookup yields CDR1 SGHTA and CDR2 FQGNSA. The CDR3 coding sequence is TGTGCCAGCAGCTTATGGGCGTCCTACGAGCACCGGTTC. The encoded protein is CASSLWASYEHRF.

The rearrangement joins TRBV10-1 to TRBJ1-2; D unresolved. Germline lookup yields CDR1 WNHNN and CDR2 SYGVQD (reference sequence). The CDR3 has 13 amino acids. Trimming cost V 5 bases and J 4 bases, with 11 bases left between them. The CDR3 is CASSQDRRYGYTF. The CDR3, as DNA: TGCGCCAGCAGTCAGGACCGCCGCTATGGCTACACCTTC.

This chain uses TRBV29-1 with TRBJ2-7; 9 bases align to TRBD1. The ends lost 6 bases at V and 0 bases at J; junction bases unmatched: 15. The CDR3 totals 17 residues. The germline CDR1 and CDR2 sequences are SQVTM and ANQGSEA. This CDR3 is CSVRTYRQGDYSYEQYF. CDR3 in DNA: TGCAGCGTCCGAACCTACCGACAGGGGGACTACTCCTACGAGCAGTACTTC.

The chain links TRBV4-3 to TRBJ2-5; no reliable D call. V lost 0 bases, J lost 3 bases, and 8 bases lay in between. Germline values: CDR1 LGHNA, CDR2 YSLEER. This CDR3 comprises 14 residues. The CDR3 DNA follows: TGCGCCAGCAGCCAAGATTGGGGTAAAGAGACCCAGTACTTC. Encoded protein: CASSQDWGKETQYF.

This chain connects TRBV28 to TRBJ2-2; D remains unclear. The CDR3 sequence is 13 residues long. V lost 6 bases and J lost 0, with 5 bases in between. Looked up from germline, CDR1 is MDHEN and CDR2 is SYDVKM. Here the CDR3 reads CASSAANTGELFF. The DNA of the CDR3 is TGTGCCAGCAGCGCCGCGAACACCGGGGAGCTGTTTTTT.

The V gene is TRBV7-6, the J gene TRBJ2-2; possible D gene TRBD2, 7 bases. The V gene lost 5 bases and the J gene lost 6 bases, with 28 bases spanning the gap. The CDR3 spans 19 residues. Germline-derived CDR1 and CDR2 are SGHVS and FNYEAQ. The CDR3 reads CASSPHLPFGGRVAGELFF. The CDR3 DNA sequence: TGTGCCAGCAGCCCCCACCTCCCATTCGGGGGGCGGGTGGCCGGGGAGCTGTTTTTT.

The chain links TRBV30 to TRBJ1-5; D is ambiguous. The germline CDR1 and CDR2 sequences are GTSNPN and SVGIG (reference sequence). Trimming took off 0 bases at V and 1 base at J, with 7 bases between the two ends. The CDR3 is 14 residues long. This CDR3 is CAWSVLWSNQPQHF. The CDR3 region has the DNA TGTGCCTGGAGTGTACTGTGGAGCAATCAGCCCCAGCATTTT.

This chain uses TRBV2 with TRBJ2-2, with TRBD2 identical over 12 bases. Trimming at V came to 6 bases and at J to 4 bases, leaving 6 bases not matched to a gene. The CDR3 has 16 residues. From germline, CDR1 is SNHLY and CDR2 FYNNEI. The CDR3 DNA reads TGTGCCAGCAGGACTAGCGGGAGTTATGGCACCGGGGAGCTGTTTTTT. Its protein product is CASRTSGSYGTGELFF.

The chain joins TRBV7-9 to TRBJ1-3, with a possible D match to TRBD1 (5 bases). The V end lost 1 base, the J end lost 12 bases, and 10 bases lay between the germline ends. CDR1 and CDR2 from the germline V gene are SEHNR and FQNEAQ (reference sequence). The CDR3 contains 12 residues. As DNA, the CDR3 is TGTGCCAGCAGCTTAGACGCCAGGGACATATATTTT. Protein product: CASSLDARDIYF. The complete variable domain, with remaining parts taken from reference TRBV7-9 and TRBJ1-3, reads DTGVSQNPRHKITKRGQNVTFRCDPISEHNRLYWYRQTLGQGPEFLTYFQNEAQLEKSRLLSDRFSAERPKGSFSTLEIQRTEQGDSAMYLCASSLDARDIYFGEGSWLTVV.

V is TRBV11-2 and J is TRBJ2-7; D unclear. Germline CDR1 is SGHAT and CDR2 is FQNNGV. This CDR3 has 16 amino acids. V was clipped by 5 bases and J by 1 base, with 18 bases between them. The CDR3 nucleotides are TGTGCCAGCAGCCGTGAGGATTCTCAGGTGTCCTACGAGCAGTACTTC. Translating gives CASSREDSQVSYEQYF.

Comment on this clone: Relative to the germline gene, one junction end is altered; a read error may explain this. V usage is TRBV28 and J usage is TRBJ2-7; D possibly corresponds to TRBD2 (6 bases). This CDR3 region has 13 residues. Germline V gene data show CDR1 as MDHEN and CDR2 as SYDVKM. For the CDR3, the DNA is TGTGCCAGCAGTATACTTAGCCACCGGGACTCCCACTTC. Its protein product is CASSILSHRDSHF.

J is TRBJ2-7 and V is TRBV9; D gene unclear. The CDR3 contains 13 residues. The ends were cut back, 0 bases at V and 3 bases at J, with 7 bases in the middle. CDR1 and CDR2 from the germline V gene are SGDLS and YYNGEE. CDR3 amino acids: CASSVAAGYEQYF. CDR3 bases: TGTGCCAGCAGCGTAGCGGCAGGCTACGAGCAGTACTTC.

The J gene is TRBJ2-3, the V gene TRBV5-1, with D possibly TRBD1 on 6 matching bases. Germline V gives CDR1 SGHRS, CDR2 YFSETQ. The CDR3 spans 15 residues. Trimming pared 3 bases from V and 3 bases from J, leaving 14 bases between. The CDR3 nucleotides are TGCGCCAGCAGCTCCACAGGGTCTTTAACAGATACGCAGTATTTT. It specifies CASSSTGSLTDTQYF.

The V call is TRBV11-2, the J call TRBJ1-1, with D unclear. This CDR3 is built from 13 residues. V was clipped by 3 bases and J by 9 bases, with 14 bases between them. Germline CDR1 SGHAT, CDR2 FQNNGV. For the CDR3, the DNA is TGTGCCAGCAGCTTCGATACTGGACTACAAGCTTTCTTT. This encodes CASSFDTGLQAFF.

The chain uses TRBV7-9 and TRBJ2-7, with 8 bases fitting TRBD1. The CDR3 is 14 amino acids. Germline assignment: CDR1 SEHNR and CDR2 FQNEAQ (reference sequence). DNA for the CDR3: TGTGCTTTGGGAGCAGACAGGGGAACCTACGAGCAGTACTTC. It translates to CALGADRGTYEQYF.

This clone was counted once. The rearrangement joins TRBV13 to TRBJ2-5, with 10 bases identical to TRBD1. This CDR3 has 16 residues. Germline CDR1 is PRHDT and CDR2 is FYEKMQ (reference sequence). Trimming cost V 2 bases and J 5 bases; bases outside gene matches: 8. This chain's CDR3 is CASSLRATGGFETQYF. Here the CDR3 DNA reads TGTGCCAGCAGCTTAAGGGCGACAGGGGGCTTTGAGACCCAGTACTTC.

J is TRBJ1-2 and V is TRBV19; 7 nucleotides align to TRBD1. V was pared by 5 bases and J by 6 bases, with 9 bases of the junction left unmatched. In germline, CDR1 is LNHDA, CDR2 SQIVND (reference sequence). The CDR3 consists of 14 residues. The CDR3 nucleotides are TGTGCCAGTAGTGCTGTCCGGGACAGCGATGGCTACACCTTC. It specifies CASSAVRDSDGYTF.

The rearrangement links TRBV4-1 to TRBJ2-5, with a weak D call TRBD2 (7 bases). Looked up from germline, CDR1 is MGHRA and CDR2 is YSYEKL. V dropped 1 base and J dropped 4 bases, with 19 bases sitting between them. The CDR3 covers 17 residues. CDR3 sequence reads: CASSQGSGFGGRETQYF. CDR3 in DNA: TGCGCCAGCAGCCAAGGTTCTGGATTCGGGGGGCGAGAGACCCAGTACTTC.

This chain links TRBV2 with TRBJ2-7, with 12 bases aligning to TRBD2. V lost 6 bases and J lost 4; bases outside the gene matches: 10. The CDR3 runs to 16 residues. Germline lookup yields CDR1 SNHLY and CDR2 FYNNEI. The CDR3 loop is CASRPGTSGPVYEQYF. The CDR3 DNA reads as TGTGCCAGCAGACCCGGGACTAGCGGGCCGGTTTACGAGCAGTACTTC.